Listed below are T cell receptor beta chains from one sample, sequenced in a study of blood T cell repertoires in COVID-19. The data were produced by immunoSEQ multiplex PCR, yet TCRdb's version contains in-frame clones alone and is incomplete. The sample lists around 300,000 clones; roughly 89% were seen once. The sample comprised PBMCs or T cells enriched from blood (not recorded which). The receptors stem from a woman younger than 30 with acute COVID-19. Both conserved end residues are trimmed from each CDR3. The D gene is left open where the match is weak.

d_call j_call v_call cdr3_aa
TRBD2 TRBJ2-5 TRBV7-2 ASSLTSGRMETQY
TRBD2 TRBJ2-2 TRBV6-8 ASSYPTEGPEKVAGHTGELF
TRBD1 TRBJ1-5 TRBV19 ASSTPGTGGVGNQPQH
TRBD1 TRBJ1-1 TRBV23-1 ASDGRDRQAF
NA TRBJ2-1 TRBV15 ATSRTLTQETEQF
TRBD1 TRBJ1-1 TRBV10-1 ASSESRTGLTEAF
TRBD1 TRBJ2-1 TRBV27 ASSLSGGGQF
TRBD2 TRBJ2-3 TRBV4-1 ASSQYGTSGSDTQY
NA TRBJ2-7 TRBV5-1 ASSLDTPSSYEQY
TRBD2 TRBJ2-7 TRBV18 ASSPGLGVDQQY
NA TRBJ2-1 TRBV7-9 ASSLGDRWNEQF
TRBD2 TRBJ2-1 TRBV6-6 ASSRGTSGPYNEQF
NA TRBJ1-6 TRBV7-2 ASSASLVGYNSPLH
NA TRBJ1-2 TRBV5-6 ASRGRGTLNYGYT
TRBD1 TRBJ1-2 TRBV10-3 AISENTGTGGGGYT
TRBD2 TRBJ2-7 TRBV4-2 ASSLEPAGGYHEQY
TRBD2 TRBJ2-5 TRBV2 ASSERRTSGRGQETQY
NA TRBJ1-2 TRBV19 ASSPILLGIRKNGYT
NA TRBJ2-5 TRBV5-8 ASTWGEYQETQY
TRBD1 TRBJ2-7 TRBV5-6 ASSQRQGDPYEQY
TRBD1 TRBJ1-5 TRBV19 ASRPMDRNNQPQH
NA TRBJ2-2 TRBV7-9 ASSWSGTGELF
NA TRBJ1-5 TRBV7-2 ASSWGVYSNQPQH
NA TRBJ1-1 TRBV6-5 ASKSGGLNTEAF
TRBD2 TRBJ2-1 TRBV27 ASKWGETSGRRGEQF
NA TRBJ2-5 TRBV18 ASSPAGILSQETQY
TRBD1 TRBJ1-1 TRBV6-5 ASRRTGVNTEAF
TRBD2 TRBJ2-2 TRBV5-1 ASSLGSGTPNTGELF
TRBD2 TRBJ2-7 TRBV2 ASRRLAGEGEQY
NA TRBJ1-1 TRBV25-1 ASSEQGLGIAEAF
NA TRBJ2-2 TRBV28 ASSFDRQNTGELF
TRBD2 TRBJ2-7 TRBV6-5 ASSSSAGLAGEQY
NA TRBJ2-5 TRBV4-1 ASSQVSSIYGETQY
NA TRBJ1-3 TRBV2 ASSEALTGTIY
NA TRBJ1-3 TRBV11-2 ASSLEHRLSLSGNTIY
NA TRBJ1-2 TRBV4-3 ASSQARLNYGYT
TRBD2 TRBJ2-1 TRBV6-2/TRBV6-3 ASSPTTLAGVTVEQF
NA TRBJ1-5 TRBV16 ASSQQGSNQPQH
NA TRBJ2-1 TRBV5-6 ASSLLIAALGNEQF
NA TRBJ1-5 TRBV24-1 ATYQGYSNQPQH
NA TRBJ2-3 TRBV24-1 ATSQSGGPDTQY
NA TRBJ2-5 TRBV12-3/TRBV12-4 ASSLQGTQY
NA TRBJ1-4 TRBV5-1 ASSLMTGSSEKLF
TRBD2 TRBJ2-7 TRBV4-2 ASSQDKVVAGGPYEQY
NA TRBJ2-7 TRBV27 ASSLLALSSYEQY
TRBD1 TRBJ2-2 TRBV5-1 ASSFATGGNTGELF
TRBD2 TRBJ2-1 TRBV5-1 ASSLISGSYNEQF
NA TRBJ2-1 TRBV7-9 ASSLVSGLLNEQF
TRBD1 TRBJ2-7 TRBV6-2/TRBV6-3 ASSYARDRPL
NA TRBJ2-1 TRBV15 ATSRDWATSSYNEQF
NA TRBJ1-1 TRBV29-1 SVVLQNKGEAF